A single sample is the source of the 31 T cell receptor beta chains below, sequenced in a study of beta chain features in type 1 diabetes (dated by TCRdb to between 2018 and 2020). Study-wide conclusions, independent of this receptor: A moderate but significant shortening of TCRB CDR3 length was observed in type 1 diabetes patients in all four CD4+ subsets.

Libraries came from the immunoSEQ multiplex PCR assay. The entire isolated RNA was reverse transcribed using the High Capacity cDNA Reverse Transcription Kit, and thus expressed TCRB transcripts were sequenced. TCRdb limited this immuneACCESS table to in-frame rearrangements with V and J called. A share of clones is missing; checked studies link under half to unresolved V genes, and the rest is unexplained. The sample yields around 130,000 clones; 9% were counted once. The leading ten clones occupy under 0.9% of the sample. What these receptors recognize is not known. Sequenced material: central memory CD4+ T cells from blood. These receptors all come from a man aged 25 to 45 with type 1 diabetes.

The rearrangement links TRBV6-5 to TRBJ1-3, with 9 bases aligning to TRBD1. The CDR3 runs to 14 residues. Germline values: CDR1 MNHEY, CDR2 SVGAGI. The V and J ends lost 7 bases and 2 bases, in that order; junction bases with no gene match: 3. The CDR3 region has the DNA TGTGCCAGCATAGGGACAGGGCCTGGAAACACCATATATTTT. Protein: CASIGTGPGNTIYF.

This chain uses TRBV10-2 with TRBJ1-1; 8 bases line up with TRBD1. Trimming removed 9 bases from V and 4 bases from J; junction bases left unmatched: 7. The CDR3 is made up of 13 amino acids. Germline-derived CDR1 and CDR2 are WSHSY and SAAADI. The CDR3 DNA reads TGCGCCAGTAGACAGGGGCGGGTCACTGAAGCTTTCTTT. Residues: CASRQGRVTEAFF.

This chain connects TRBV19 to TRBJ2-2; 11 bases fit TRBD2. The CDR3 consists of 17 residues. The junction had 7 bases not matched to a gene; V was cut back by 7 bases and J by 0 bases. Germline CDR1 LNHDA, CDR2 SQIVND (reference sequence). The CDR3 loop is CASTLTSGAANTGELFF. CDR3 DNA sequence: TGTGCCAGTACCCTGACTAGCGGGGCGGCGAACACCGGGGAGCTGTTTTTT.

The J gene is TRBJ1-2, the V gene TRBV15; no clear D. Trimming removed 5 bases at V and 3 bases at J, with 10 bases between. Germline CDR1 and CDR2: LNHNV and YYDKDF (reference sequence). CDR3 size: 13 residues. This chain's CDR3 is CATSPQYYYGYTF. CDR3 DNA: TGTGCCACCAGCCCACAGTATTACTATGGCTACACCTTC.

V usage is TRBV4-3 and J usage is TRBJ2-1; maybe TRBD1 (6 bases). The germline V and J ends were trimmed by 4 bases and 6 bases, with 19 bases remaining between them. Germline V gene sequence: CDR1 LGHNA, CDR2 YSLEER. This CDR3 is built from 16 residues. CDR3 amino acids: CASSPYRSGASNEQFF. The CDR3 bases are TGCGCCAGCAGCCCCTACCGCTCAGGGGCTAGCAATGAGCAGTTCTTC.

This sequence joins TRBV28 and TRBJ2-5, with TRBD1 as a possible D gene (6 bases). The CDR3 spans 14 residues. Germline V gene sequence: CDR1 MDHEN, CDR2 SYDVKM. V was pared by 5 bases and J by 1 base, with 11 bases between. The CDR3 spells CASSPDRSQETQYF. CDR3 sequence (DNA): TGTGCCAGCAGTCCGGACAGAAGCCAAGAGACCCAGTACTTC.

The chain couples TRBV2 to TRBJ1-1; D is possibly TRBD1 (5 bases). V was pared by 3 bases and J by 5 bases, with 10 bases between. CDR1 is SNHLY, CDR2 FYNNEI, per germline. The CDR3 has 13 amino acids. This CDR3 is CASSDQGWTEAFF. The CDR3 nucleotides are TGTGCCAGCAGTGATCAGGGATGGACTGAAGCTTTCTTT.

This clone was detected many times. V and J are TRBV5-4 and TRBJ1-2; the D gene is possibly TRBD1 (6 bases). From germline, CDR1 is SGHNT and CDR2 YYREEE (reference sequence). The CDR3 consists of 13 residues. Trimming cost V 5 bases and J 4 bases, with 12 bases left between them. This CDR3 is CASSPEDSYGYTF. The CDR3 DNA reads TGTGCCAGCAGTCCAGAGGACAGCTATGGCTACACCTTC.

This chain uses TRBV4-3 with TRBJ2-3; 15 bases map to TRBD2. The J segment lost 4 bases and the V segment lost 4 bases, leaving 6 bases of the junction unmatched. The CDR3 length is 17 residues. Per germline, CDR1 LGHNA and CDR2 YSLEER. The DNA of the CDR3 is TGCGCCAGCAGCCCAGGACTAGCGGGGGGGAGGCCAGATACGCAGTATTTT. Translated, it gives CASSPGLAGGRPDTQYF.

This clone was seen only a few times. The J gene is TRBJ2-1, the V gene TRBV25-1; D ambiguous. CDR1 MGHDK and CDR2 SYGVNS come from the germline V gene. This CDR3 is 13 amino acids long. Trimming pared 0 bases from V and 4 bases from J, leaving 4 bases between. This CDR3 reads CASSEYRYNEQFF. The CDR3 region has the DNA TGTGCCAGCAGTGAATACAGATACAATGAGCAGTTCTTC.

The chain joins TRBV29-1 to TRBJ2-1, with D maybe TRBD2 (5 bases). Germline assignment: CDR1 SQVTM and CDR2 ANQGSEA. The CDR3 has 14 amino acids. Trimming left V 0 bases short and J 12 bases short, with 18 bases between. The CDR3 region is CSVEELDLLAGQFF. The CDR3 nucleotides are TGCAGCGTTGAAGAGCTGGACCTCCTAGCAGGGCAGTTCTTC.

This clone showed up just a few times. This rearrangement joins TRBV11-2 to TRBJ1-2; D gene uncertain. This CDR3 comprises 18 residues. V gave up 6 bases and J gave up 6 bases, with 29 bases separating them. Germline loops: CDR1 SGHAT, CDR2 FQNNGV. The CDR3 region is CASRTKKGEGLDGNGYTF. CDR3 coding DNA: TGTGCCAGCAGGACGAAGAAGGGCGAAGGCTTAGACGGGAATGGCTACACCTTC.

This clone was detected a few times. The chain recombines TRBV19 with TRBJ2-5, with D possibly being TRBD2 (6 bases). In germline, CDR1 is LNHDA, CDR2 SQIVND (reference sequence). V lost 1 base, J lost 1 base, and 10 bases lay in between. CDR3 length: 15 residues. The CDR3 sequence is CASSIGASAQETQYF. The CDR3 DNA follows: TGTGCCAGTAGTATAGGTGCTAGCGCCCAAGAGACCCAGTACTTC. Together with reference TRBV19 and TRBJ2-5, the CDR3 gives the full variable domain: DGGITQSPKYLFRKEGQNVTLSCEQNLNHDAMYWYRQDPGQGLRLIYYSQIVNDFQKGDIAEGYSVSREKKESFPLTVTSAQKNPTAFYLCASSIGASAQETQYFGPGTRLLVL.

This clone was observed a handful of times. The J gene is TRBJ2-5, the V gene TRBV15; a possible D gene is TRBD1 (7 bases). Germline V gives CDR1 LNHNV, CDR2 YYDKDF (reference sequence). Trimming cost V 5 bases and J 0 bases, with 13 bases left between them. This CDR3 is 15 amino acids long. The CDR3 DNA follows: TGTGCCACCAGCCGCCCAGGGGGGTACCAAGAGACCCAGTACTTC. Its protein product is CATSRPGGYQETQYF.

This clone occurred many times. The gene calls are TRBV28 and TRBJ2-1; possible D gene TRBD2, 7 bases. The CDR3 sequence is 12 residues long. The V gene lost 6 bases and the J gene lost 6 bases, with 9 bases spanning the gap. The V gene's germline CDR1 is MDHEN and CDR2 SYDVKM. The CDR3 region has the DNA TGTGCCAGCAGAAGGGGGGGCAATGAGCAGTTCTTC. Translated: CASRRGGNEQFF. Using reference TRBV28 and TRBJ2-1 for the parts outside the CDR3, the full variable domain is DVKVTQSSRYLVKRTGEKVFLECVQDMDHENMFWYRQDPGLGLRLIYFSYDVKMKEKGDIPEGYSVSREKKERFSLILESASTNQTSMYLCASRRGGNEQFFGPGTRLTVL.

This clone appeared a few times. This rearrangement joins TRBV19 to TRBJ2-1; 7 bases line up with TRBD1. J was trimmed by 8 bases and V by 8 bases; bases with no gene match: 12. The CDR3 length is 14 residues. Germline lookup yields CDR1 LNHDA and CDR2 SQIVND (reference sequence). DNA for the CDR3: TGTGCCAGTTCCCGACAGGGCTCCGGGGATGAGCAGTTCTTC. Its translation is CASSRQGSGDEQFF.

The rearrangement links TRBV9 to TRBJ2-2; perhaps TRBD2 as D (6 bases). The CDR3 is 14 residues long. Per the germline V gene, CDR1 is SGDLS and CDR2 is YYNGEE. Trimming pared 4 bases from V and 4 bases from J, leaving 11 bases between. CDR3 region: CASSTGTSTGELFF. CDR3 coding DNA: TGTGCCAGCAGCACCGGGACTTCCACCGGGGAGCTGTTTTTT.

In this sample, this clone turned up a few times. Here the CDR3 reads CASRGLETDTQYF. As DNA, the CDR3 is TGTGCCAGCAGGGGACTAGAGACAGATACGCAGTATTTT. The chain links TRBV2 to TRBJ2-3, with 8 bases lining up with TRBD2. The CDR3 is 13 amino acids. CDR1 is SNHLY, CDR2 FYNNEI, per germline. V was pared by 6 bases and J by 3 bases, with 2 bases of the junction left unmatched.

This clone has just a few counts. In nucleotides, the CDR3 is TGTGCCAGCAGCTTTTCAGGGTACACAGATACGCAGTATTTT. This codes for CASSFSGYTDTQYF. This chain links TRBV7-8 with TRBJ2-3, with D maybe TRBD1 (5 bases). The CDR3 runs 14 residues. Germline CDR1 SGHVS, CDR2 FQNEAQ. V was shortened by 3 bases and J by 2 bases, with 9 bases between the two germline ends.

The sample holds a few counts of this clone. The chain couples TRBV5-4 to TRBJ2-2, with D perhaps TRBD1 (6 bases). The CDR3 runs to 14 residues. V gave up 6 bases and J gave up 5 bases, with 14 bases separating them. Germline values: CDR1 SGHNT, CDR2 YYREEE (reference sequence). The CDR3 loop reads CASTEGGRTGELFF. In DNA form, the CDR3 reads TGTGCCAGCACCGAAGGGGGAAGGACCGGGGAGCTGTTTTTT.

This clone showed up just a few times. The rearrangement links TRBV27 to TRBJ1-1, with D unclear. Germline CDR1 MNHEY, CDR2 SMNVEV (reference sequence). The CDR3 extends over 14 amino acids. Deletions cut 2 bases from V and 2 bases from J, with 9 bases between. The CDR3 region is CASSLGGENTEAFF. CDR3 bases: TGTGCCAGCAGTTTAGGCGGCGAAAACACTGAAGCTTTCTTT.

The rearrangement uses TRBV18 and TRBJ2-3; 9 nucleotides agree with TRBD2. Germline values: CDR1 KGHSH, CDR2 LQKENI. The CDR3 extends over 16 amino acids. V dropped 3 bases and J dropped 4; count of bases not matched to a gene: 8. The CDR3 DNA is TGTGCCAGCTCACCGGGACTAGCACCCGAGTCAGATACGCAGTATTTT. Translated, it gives CASSPGLAPESDTQYF.

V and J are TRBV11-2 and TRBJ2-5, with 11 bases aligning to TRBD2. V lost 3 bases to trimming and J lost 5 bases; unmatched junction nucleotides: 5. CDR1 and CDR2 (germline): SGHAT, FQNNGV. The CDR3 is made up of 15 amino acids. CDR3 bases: TGTGCCAGCAGCTTGGGGACTAGCGGTGGGGAGACCCAGTACTTC. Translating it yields CASSLGTSGGETQYF.

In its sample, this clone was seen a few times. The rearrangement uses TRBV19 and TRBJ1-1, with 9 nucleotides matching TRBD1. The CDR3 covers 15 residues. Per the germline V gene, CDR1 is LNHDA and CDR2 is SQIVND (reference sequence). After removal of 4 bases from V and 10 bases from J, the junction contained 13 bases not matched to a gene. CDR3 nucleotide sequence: TGTGCCAGTAGTAGGTCCTCCGGGACAGGGCACGGAGCTTTCTTT. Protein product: CASSRSSGTGHGAFF.

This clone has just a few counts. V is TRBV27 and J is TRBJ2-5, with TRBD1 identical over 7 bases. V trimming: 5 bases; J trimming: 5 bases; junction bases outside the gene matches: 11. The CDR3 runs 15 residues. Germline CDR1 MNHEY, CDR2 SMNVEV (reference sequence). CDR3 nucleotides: TGTGCCAGCAGTCACACGAGACAGGGCCTGGAGACCCAGTACTTC. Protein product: CASSHTRQGLETQYF.

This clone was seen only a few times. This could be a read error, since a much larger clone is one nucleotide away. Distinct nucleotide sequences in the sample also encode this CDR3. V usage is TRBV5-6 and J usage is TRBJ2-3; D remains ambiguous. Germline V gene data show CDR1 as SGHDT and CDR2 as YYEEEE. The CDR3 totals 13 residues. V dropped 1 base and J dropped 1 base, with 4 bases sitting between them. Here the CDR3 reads CASSLPGTDTQYF. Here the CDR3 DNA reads TGTGCCAGCAGCTTGCCGGGCACAGATACGCAGTATTTT. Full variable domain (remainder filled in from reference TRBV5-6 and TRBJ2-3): DAGVTQSPTHLIKTRGQQVTLRCSPKSGHDTVSWYQQALGQGPQFIFQYYEEEERQRGNFPDRFSGHQFPNYSSELNVNALLLGDSALYLCASSLPGTDTQYFGPGTRLTVL.

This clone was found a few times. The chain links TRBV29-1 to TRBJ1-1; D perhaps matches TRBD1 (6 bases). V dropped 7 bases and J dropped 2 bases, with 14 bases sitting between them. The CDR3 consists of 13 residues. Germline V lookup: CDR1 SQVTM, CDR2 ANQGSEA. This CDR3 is CSAEGQFNTEAFF. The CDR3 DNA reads TGCAGCGCCGAGGGACAATTCAACACTGAAGCTTTCTTT.

The CDR3 nucleotides read TGTGCCAGCAGCCCGGCGGGGGGGCGGGGTCAGCCCCAGCATTTT. Translation: CASSPAGGRGQPQHF. This chain joins TRBV7-2 and TRBJ1-5; the D gene is possibly TRBD1 (6 bases). Trimming pared 5 bases from V and 6 bases from J, leaving 17 bases between. This CDR3 region has 15 residues. Germline V gene sequence: CDR1 SGHTA, CDR2 FQGNSA.

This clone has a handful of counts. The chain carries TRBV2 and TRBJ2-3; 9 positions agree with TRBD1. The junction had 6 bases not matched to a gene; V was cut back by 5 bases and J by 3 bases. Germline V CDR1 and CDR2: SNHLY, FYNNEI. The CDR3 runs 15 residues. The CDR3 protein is CASSPRTGATDTQYF. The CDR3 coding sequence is TGTGCCAGCAGTCCCCGGACAGGGGCAACAGATACGCAGTATTTT.

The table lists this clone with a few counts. The DNA of the CDR3 is TGTGCCAGCAGCTTGAAACTAGCGGGGGGTGACGAGCAGTACTTC. Residues: CASSLKLAGGDEQYF. The V call is TRBV11-2, the J call TRBJ2-7; 12 nucleotides match TRBD2. V trimming: 3 bases; J trimming: 5 bases; junction bases outside the gene matches: 5. CDR3 length: 15 amino acids. Per the germline V gene, CDR1 is SGHAT and CDR2 is FQNNGV.

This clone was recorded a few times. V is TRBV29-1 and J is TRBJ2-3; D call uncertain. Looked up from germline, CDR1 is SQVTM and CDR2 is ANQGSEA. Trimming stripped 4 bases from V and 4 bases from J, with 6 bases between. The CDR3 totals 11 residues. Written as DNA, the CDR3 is TGCAGCGTTGGAAAGCCAGATACGCAGTATTTT. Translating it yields CSVGKPDTQYF.